The 16 T cell receptor beta chains below were found in one sample sequenced in a study of T cells in Graves' hyperthyroidism and ophthalmopathy. Amplified TCR beta CDR3 regions derived from RNA transcripts. RT-PCR in the first round (using the HTBI primer set) targeted the TCR CDR3. TCRdb used MiXCR to reprocess the multiplex PCR reads, holding one entry per CDR3 protein. The table records hundreds of thousands of distinct CDR3 sequences, 14% to 15% of them present only once. Sequences were obtained from blood. The receptors were gathered from a man aged 18 to 30 with Graves' ophthalmopathy.

This clonotype was picked up a small number of times. The chain carries TRBV29-1 and TRBJ1-4; D perhaps matches TRBD1 (5 bases). With 7 bases removed from V and 3 bases from J, the gap between germline ends came to 12 bases. Per germline, CDR1 SQVTM and CDR2 ANQGSEA. There are 13 residues in the CDR3. The CDR3 coding sequence is TGCAGCGCAAGACAGTTAGCTAATGAAAAACTGTTTTTT. This encodes CSARQLANEKLFF.

In its sample, this clonotype was seen a few times. This rearrangement joins TRBV6-1 to TRBJ2-3; 9 positions agree with TRBD2. The CDR3 covers 18 residues. Germline lookup yields CDR1 MNHNS and CDR2 SASEGT. CDR3 amino acids: CAPQAGSLRGGPYDTQYF. CDR3 bases: TGTGCTCCTCAGGCCGGGAGTTTGCGGGGGGGGCCTTACGATACGCAGTATTTT.

The gene calls are TRBV7-9 and TRBJ2-7; 9 bases fit TRBD2. The CDR3 runs 19 residues. The ends lost 8 bases at V and 5 bases at J; junction bases unmatched: 25. Germline values: CDR1 SEHNR, CDR2 FQNEAQ (reference sequence). The CDR3 DNA reads TGTGCCAGCTCACCCAGAGTGTTAGCGGGAGTTGTTCTTTCGGACGAGCAGTACTTC. It is translated as CASSPRVLAGVVLSDEQYF. The full variable domain, completed using reference TRBV7-9 and TRBJ2-7, is DTGVSQNPRHKITKRGQNVTFRCDPISEHNRLYWYRQTLGQGPEFLTYFQNEAQLEKSRLLSDRFSAERPKGSFSTLEIQRTEQGDSAMYLCASSPRVLAGVVLSDEQYFGPGTRLTVT.

The V call is TRBV7-3, the J call TRBJ2-1, with 12 bases aligning to TRBD2. The V segment lost 2 bases and the J segment 7 bases; nucleotides outside the gene matches: 6. This CDR3 is built from 16 residues. Germline V gives CDR1 SGHTA, CDR2 FQGTGA. The CDR3 reads CASSLEGLAGRNEQFF. In DNA, the CDR3 is TGTGCCAGCAGCTTAGAAGGACTAGCGGGAAGGAATGAGCAGTTCTTC.

In its sample, this clonotype was seen a few times. The chain carries TRBV24-1 and TRBJ2-3; maybe TRBD2 (6 bases). Trimming pared 6 bases from V and 1 base from J, leaving 10 bases between. Per germline, CDR1 KGHDR and CDR2 SFDVKD. This CDR3 comprises 14 residues. CDR3 sequence (DNA): TGTGCCACCAGTCGGTGGGAGGGCACAGATACGCAGTATTTT. Translation gives CATSRWEGTDTQYF.

This clonotype has a count of ten or more. The genes are TRBV7-3 and TRBJ2-5, with D maybe TRBD2 (6 bases). Germline V gene lookup returns CDR1 SGHTA and CDR2 FQGTGA. With 5 bases removed from V and 5 bases from J, the gap between germline ends came to 18 bases. The CDR3 covers 15 residues. CDR3 bases: TGTGCCAGCAGCCTGCTTCCTAGCGCCCAGGAGACCCAGTACTTC. It yields the protein CASSLLPSAQETQYF.

To note about this clonotype: A read error may produce the germline difference seen at one junction end. The chain couples TRBV20-1 to TRBJ1-5; D unclear. Germline loops: CDR1 DFQATT, CDR2 SNEGSKA (reference sequence). This CDR3 spans 16 amino acids. In nucleotides, the CDR3 is TGCAGTGCTAACCCAATCCATGGTGGTAGCAATCGGCCCCAGCATTTT. Translating gives CSANPIHGGSNRPQHF.

CDR3: CASSTGQAGQYF. The CDR3 coding sequence is TGTGCCAGCAGCACCGGACAAGCGGGGCAGTATTTT. The chain has TRBV9 and TRBJ2-3; a possible D gene is TRBD2 (6 bases). V lost 4 bases, J lost 11 bases, and 14 bases lay in between. Per germline, CDR1 SGDLS and CDR2 YYNGEE. The CDR3 is made up of 12 amino acids.

This clonotype was recorded at least ten times. This sequence joins TRBV6-5 and TRBJ1-2; the match to TRBD1 covers 7 bases. Germline CDR1 is MNHEY and CDR2 is SVGAGI. The CDR3 has 13 amino acids. V was pared by 2 bases and J by 4 bases, with 1 base of the junction left unmatched. The CDR3 coding sequence is TGTGCCAGCAGTTACGACAGGGTCTATGGCTACACCTTC. Translation: CASSYDRVYGYTF.

The V gene is TRBV28, the J gene TRBJ1-1, with D perhaps TRBD1 (6 bases). This CDR3 comprises 14 residues. V was trimmed by 7 bases and J by 3 bases, leaving 15 bases between them. Per the germline V gene, CDR1 is MDHEN and CDR2 is SYDVKM. In nucleotides, the CDR3 is TGTGCCAGCACTCCCAGGGGTCTTGACACTGAAGCTTTCTTT. This codes for CASTPRGLDTEAFF.

Many counts were recorded for this clonotype. J is TRBJ1-6 and V is TRBV2; possibly TRBD1 for D (5 bases). V gave up 1 base and J gave up 8 bases, with 9 bases separating them. The V gene's germline CDR1 is SNHLY and CDR2 FYNNEI. This CDR3 is 14 amino acids long. The chain's CDR3 is CASSEGQGHSPLHF. CDR3 in DNA: TGTGCCAGCAGTGAAGGGCAGGGCCATTCACCCCTCCACTTT.

The rearrangement links TRBV2 to TRBJ2-3, with 14 bases lining up with TRBD2. This CDR3 contains 16 residues. The germline V gene has CDR1 SNHLY and CDR2 FYNNEI. V dropped 1 base and J dropped 4; count of bases not matched to a gene: 1. CDR3 sequence (DNA): TGTGCCAGCAGTGAAGGGACTAGCGGGGGGTCAGATACGCAGTATTTT. Translating gives CASSEGTSGGSDTQYF.

This clonotype was seen a handful of times. The DNA of the CDR3 is TGTGCCAGCAGCCCTACTGTAGACACTGAAGCTTTCTTT. This encodes CASSPTVDTEAFF. The chain employs TRBV7-3 and TRBJ1-1; no reliable D call. V was trimmed by 5 bases and J by 3 bases, leaving 10 bases between them. This CDR3 has 13 amino acids. Germline CDR1 reads SGHTA; CDR2 reads FQGTGA.

This clonotype was seen repeatedly, ten times or more. The chain joins TRBV28 to TRBJ2-4; D not resolved. Germline-derived CDR1 and CDR2 are MDHEN and SYDVKM. The CDR3 covers 16 residues. V lost 6 bases and J lost 1, with 16 bases in between. This CDR3 reads CASRMAVGEAKNIQYF. The CDR3, as DNA: TGTGCCAGCAGGATGGCGGTGGGTGAGGCCAAAAACATTCAGTACTTC.

The chain combines TRBV18 with TRBJ1-6; tentative D call: TRBD1 (5 bases). Per germline, CDR1 KGHSH and CDR2 LQKENI. V was trimmed by 4 bases and J by 5 bases, leaving 12 bases between them. CDR3 length: 15 amino acids. CDR3 region: CASSQSRVDNSPLHF. Written as DNA, the CDR3 is TGTGCCAGCTCACAGTCCAGGGTCGATAATTCACCCCTCCACTTT.

This clonotype was recorded at least ten times. The V gene is TRBV20-1, the J gene TRBJ2-1; TRBD1 agrees at 10 bases. This CDR3 spans 16 amino acids. J gave up 4 bases and V 1 base, and 7 bases lay outside the gene matches. Germline values: CDR1 DFQATT, CDR2 SNEGSKA (reference sequence). CDR3 loop: CSARVSDRGPYNEQFF. For the CDR3, the DNA is TGCAGTGCTAGAGTCTCTGACAGGGGGCCGTACAATGAGCAGTTCTTC.